Below are 4 T cell receptor beta chains sequenced from a single sample in a study of beta chain features in type 1 diabetes. Sequencing targeted expressed TCRB transcripts, as all isolated RNA had been reverse transcribed. Only in-frame clones appear in the TCRdb table, and some are missing; sequencing was by immunoSEQ multiplex PCR. The data contain 250,000 to 300,000 clones, approximately 25% of them singletons. Broader study findings: Shorter TCRB CDR3s, moderately but significantly so, were found in Type 1 diabetes patients in all four CD4+ subsets.

Antigens of these TCRs are unknown. Sample: naive CD4+ T cells from blood. All receptors come from a woman between 25 and 40 years old with type 1 diabetes.

The chain has TRBV7-2 and TRBJ1-5, with TRBD1 matching 9 bases. With V trimmed by 5 bases and J by 0 bases, 8 bases remained unmatched. This CDR3 has 17 amino acids. The germline V gene has CDR1 SGHTA and CDR2 FQGNSA. CDR3: CASSEGTGLRSNQPQHF. CDR3 bases: TGTGCCAGCAGCGAGGGGACAGGGCTACGTAGCAATCAGCCCCAGCATTTT.

This chain links TRBV5-4 with TRBJ2-1, with 7 positions matching TRBD2. This CDR3 is 17 amino acids long. Germline CDR1 is SGHNT and CDR2 is YYREEE (reference sequence). V lost 4 bases and J lost 1; bases outside the gene matches: 11. This CDR3 is CASSVSGGAGSYNEQFF. CDR3 coding DNA: TGTGCCAGCAGCGTTAGCGGTGGAGCGGGATCCTACAATGAGCAGTTCTTC. Variable domain in full (rest from reference TRBV5-4 and TRBJ2-1): ETGVTQSPTHLIKTRGQQVTLRCSSQSGHNTVSWYQQALGQGPQFIFQYYREEENGRGNFPPRFSGLQFPNYSSELNVNALELDDSALYLCASSVSGGAGSYNEQFFGPGTRLTVL.

This clone showed up just a few times. This rearrangement joins TRBV30 to TRBJ1-5; D is unresolved. The length of the CDR3 is 13 residues. Germline V gene data show CDR1 as GTSNPN and CDR2 as SVGIG (reference sequence). Trimming removed 0 bases from V and 7 bases from J, with 10 bases in between. DNA for the CDR3: TGTGCCTGGAGTGTACTATCGGGGCAGCCCCAGCATTTT. This translates into CAWSVLSGQPQHF.

This clone was seen a few times. At one end the junction does not follow the germline gene, possibly because of a read error. The chain is built from TRBV30 and TRBJ2-7, with D possibly TRBD1 on 6 matching bases. Germline V CDR1 and CDR2: GTSNPN, SVGIG (reference sequence). The CDR3 consists of 11 residues. Written as DNA, the CDR3 is TGTGCCTGGAGGGGTTTTGGACAGACCCGGTTC. Protein sequence: CAWRGFGQTRF.